This T cell receptor (beta chain) was recorded in a study of T-cell memory formation after mild COVID-19. Study summary: For the most part, TCR clusters were specific to one donor.

Germline loops: CDR1 SQVTM, CDR2 ANQGSEA. V lost 6 bases and J lost 7, with 21 bases in between. This CDR3 is 14 amino acids long. Study results and caveats: Pre-infection memory contained some responding clones, which suggested that cross-reactive memory had joined.

From the 5' RACE reads, TCRdb called clonotypes with MiXCR, one entry per CDR3 protein. The data hold 200,000 to 250,000 distinct CDR3 sequences, with approximately 10% observed a single time. In its sample, this clonotype was seen a few times. Its antigen is unknown. The source of this sequence is a man between 18 and 35 years old who had mild COVID-19 (a few samples of this study predate the infection). Cell type and time point are not known. The rearrangement joins TRBV29-1 to TRBJ2-5; D tentatively reads TRBD1 or TRBD2 (5 bases each). The material sequenced was PBMCs or a T cell subset sorted from them (not recorded which). CDR3 sequence reads: CSVGNGVGQGTQYF. CDR3 sequence (DNA): TGCAGCGTGGGCAACGGGGTGGGTCAGGGGACCCAGTACTTC.